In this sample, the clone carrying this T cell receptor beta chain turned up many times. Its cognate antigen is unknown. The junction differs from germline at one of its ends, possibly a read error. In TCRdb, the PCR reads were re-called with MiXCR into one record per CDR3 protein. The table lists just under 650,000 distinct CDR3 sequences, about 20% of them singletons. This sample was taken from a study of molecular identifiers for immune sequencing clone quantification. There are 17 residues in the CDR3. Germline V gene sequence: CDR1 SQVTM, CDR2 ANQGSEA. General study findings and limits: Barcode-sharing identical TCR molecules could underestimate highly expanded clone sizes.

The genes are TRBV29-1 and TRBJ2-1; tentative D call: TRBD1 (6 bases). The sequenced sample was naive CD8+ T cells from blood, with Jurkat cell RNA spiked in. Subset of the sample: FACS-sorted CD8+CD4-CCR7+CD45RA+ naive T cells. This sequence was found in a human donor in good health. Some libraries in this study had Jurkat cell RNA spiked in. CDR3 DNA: TGCAGCGTAGAAGCTGGTGACAGGCCCCTAGGATACAATGAGCAGTTCTTC. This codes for CSVEAGDRPLGYNEQFF.